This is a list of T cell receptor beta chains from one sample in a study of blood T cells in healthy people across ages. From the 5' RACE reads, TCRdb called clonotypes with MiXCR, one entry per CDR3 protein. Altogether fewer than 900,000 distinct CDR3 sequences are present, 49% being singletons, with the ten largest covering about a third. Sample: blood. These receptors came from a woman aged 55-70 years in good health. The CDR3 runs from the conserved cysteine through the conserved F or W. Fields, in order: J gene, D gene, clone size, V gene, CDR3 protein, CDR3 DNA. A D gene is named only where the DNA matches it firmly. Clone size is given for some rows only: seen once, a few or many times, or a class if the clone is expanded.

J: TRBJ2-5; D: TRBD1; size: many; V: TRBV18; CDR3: CASSPTGQGRETQYF; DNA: TGTGCCAGCTCACCGACGGGACAGGGAAGAGAGACCCAGTACTTC
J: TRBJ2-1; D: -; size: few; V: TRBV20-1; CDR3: CSAPRTLYQETQFF; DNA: TGCAGTGCACCGAGGACACTGTACCAAGAGACCCAGTTCTTC
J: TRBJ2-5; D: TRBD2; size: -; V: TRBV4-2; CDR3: CASSQGAGGPQETQYF; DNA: TGTGCCAGCAGCCAAGGTGCGGGAGGGCCCCAAGAGACCCAGTACTTC
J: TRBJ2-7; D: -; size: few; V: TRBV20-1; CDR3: CSARGGFTYEQYF; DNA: TGCAGTGCTAGAGGTGGTTTCACCTACGAGCAGTACTTC
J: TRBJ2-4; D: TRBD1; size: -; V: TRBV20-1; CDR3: CSAYRGLDIQYF; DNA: TGCAGTGCTTACAGGGGGCTGGACATTCAGTACTTC
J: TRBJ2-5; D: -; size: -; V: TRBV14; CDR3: CASSQTPGETQYF; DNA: TGTGCCAGCAGCCAAACCCCTGGAGAGACCCAGTACTTC
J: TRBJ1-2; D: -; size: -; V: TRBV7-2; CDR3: CASSLAQGFGYTF; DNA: TGTGCCAGCAGCTTAGCCCAGGGGTTTGGCTACACCTTC
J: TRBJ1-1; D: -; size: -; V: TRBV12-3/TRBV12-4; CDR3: CASSLRRGWTEAFF; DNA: TGTGCCAGCAGCTTACGTCGGGGGTGGACTGAAGCTTTCTTT
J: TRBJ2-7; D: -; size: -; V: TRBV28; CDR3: CASGQQGNYEQYF; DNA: TGTGCCAGCGGCCAGCAGGGGAACTACGAGCAGTACTTC
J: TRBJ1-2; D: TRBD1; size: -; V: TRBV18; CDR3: CASSPPTAGGLNYGYTF; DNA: TGTGCCAGCTCACCACCGACGGCAGGGGGGCTAAACTATGGCTACACCTTC
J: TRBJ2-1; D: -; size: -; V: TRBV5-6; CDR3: CASSFARFRGNEQFF; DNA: TGTGCCAGCAGCTTTGCCAGATTCAGGGGCAATGAGCAGTTCTTC
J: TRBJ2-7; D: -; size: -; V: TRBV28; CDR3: CATTSVSSYEQYF; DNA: TGTGCCACCACTTCCGTATCCTCGTACGAGCAGTACTTC
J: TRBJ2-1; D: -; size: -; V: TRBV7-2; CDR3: CASSSDSYNDQFF; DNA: TGTGCCAGCAGCTCAGACAGCTACAATGATCAGTTCTTC
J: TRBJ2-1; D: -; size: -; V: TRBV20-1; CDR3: CSARESNEQFF; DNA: TGCAGTGCTAGGGAGTCGAATGAGCAGTTCTTC
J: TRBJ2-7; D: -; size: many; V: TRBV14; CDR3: CASSQDLGGSTYEQYF; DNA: TGTGCCAGCAGCCAAGATCTGGGGGGCAGTACCTACGAGCAGTACTTC
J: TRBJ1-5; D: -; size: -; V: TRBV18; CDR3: CASSPWTNQPQHF; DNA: TGTGCCAGCTCACCATGGACAAATCAGCCCCAGCATTTT
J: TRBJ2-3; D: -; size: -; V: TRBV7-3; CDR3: CASSPPGGETDTQYF; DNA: TGTGCCAGCAGCCCGCCCGGGGGTGAAACAGATACGCAGTATTTT
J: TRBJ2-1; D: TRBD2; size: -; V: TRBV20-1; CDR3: CSARGPGRPGNEQFF; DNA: TGCAGTGCTAGGGGCCCCGGGAGGCCGGGCAATGAGCAGTTCTTC
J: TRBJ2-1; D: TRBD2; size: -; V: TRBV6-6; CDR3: CASSRTSGIEFVEQFF; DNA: TGTGCCAGCAGTCGGACTAGCGGGATTGAATTTGTTGAGCAGTTCTTC
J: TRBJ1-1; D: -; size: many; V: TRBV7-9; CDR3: CASSLEGGRTEAFF; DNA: TGTGCCAGCAGCTTAGAGGGGGGGAGGACTGAAGCTTTCTTT
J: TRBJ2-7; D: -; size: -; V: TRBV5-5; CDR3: CASRPGLTSFYEQYF; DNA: TGTGCCAGCAGGCCGGGGCTAACCAGCTTCTACGAGCAGTACTTC
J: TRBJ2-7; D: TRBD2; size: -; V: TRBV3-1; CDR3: CASSSTSGSGQGHYEQYF; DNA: TGTGCCAGCAGTAGTACTAGCGGGAGTGGGCAGGGGCACTACGAGCAGTACTTC
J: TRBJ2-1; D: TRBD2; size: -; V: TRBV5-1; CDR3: CASSGIAGFRVEQFF; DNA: TGCGCCAGCAGTGGGATAGCGGGATTTCGGGTTGAGCAGTTCTTC
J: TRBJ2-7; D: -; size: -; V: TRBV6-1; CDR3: CASSEAPDGSYEQYF; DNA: TGTGCCAGCAGTGAAGCGCCCGACGGTTCCTACGAGCAGTACTTC
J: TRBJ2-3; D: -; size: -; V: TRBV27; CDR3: CASSLFKGGTDTQYF; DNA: TGTGCCAGCAGTTTATTCAAGGGCGGCACAGATACGCAGTATTTT
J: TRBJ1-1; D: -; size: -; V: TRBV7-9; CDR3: CASSPVGGQLNTEAFF; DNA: TGTGCCAGCAGCCCAGTGGGGGGGCAGCTGAACACTGAAGCTTTCTTT
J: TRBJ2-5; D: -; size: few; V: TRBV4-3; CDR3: CASSQAASETQYF; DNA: TGCGCCAGCAGCCAAGCGGCTTCCGAGACCCAGTACTTC
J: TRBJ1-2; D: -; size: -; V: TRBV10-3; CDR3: CAIRPESNYGYTF; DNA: TGTGCCATCCGACCAGAATCCAACTATGGCTACACCTTC
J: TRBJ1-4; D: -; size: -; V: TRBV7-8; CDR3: CASSLRQRSNEKLFF; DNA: TGTGCCAGCAGCTTGCGACAGCGATCTAATGAAAAACTGTTTTTT
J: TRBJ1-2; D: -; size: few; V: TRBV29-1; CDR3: CSVVGAGGYTF; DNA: TGCAGCGTTGTGGGGGCCGGTGGCTACACCTTC
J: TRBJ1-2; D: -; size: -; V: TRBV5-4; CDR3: CASSFPDRSYGYTF; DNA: TGTGCCAGCAGCTTCCCTGACAGGAGCTATGGCTACACCTTC
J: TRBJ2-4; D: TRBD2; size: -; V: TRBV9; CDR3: CASSGTSGRGLAKNIQYF; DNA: TGTGCCAGCAGCGGGACTAGCGGGAGAGGCCTAGCCAAAAACATTCAGTACTTC
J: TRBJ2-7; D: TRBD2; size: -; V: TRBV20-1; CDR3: CSAALAGGGYNEQYF; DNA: TGCAGTGCCGCCCTAGCGGGAGGGGGTTACAATGAGCAGTACTTC
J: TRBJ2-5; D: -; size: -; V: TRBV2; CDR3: CASRGSRGQETQYF; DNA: TGTGCCAGCAGAGGGTCACGGGGTCAAGAGACCCAGTACTTC
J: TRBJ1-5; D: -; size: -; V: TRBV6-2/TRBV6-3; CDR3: CASSQGYGDQPQHF; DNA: TGTGCCAGCAGTCAGGGCTACGGGGATCAGCCCCAGCATTTT
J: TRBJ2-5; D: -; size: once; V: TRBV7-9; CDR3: CASSLAGEGTQYF; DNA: TGTGCCAGCAGCTTAGCGGGAGAGGGGACCCAGTACTTC
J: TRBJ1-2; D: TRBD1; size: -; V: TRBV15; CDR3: CATSRVGTVSGYTF; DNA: TGTGCCACCAGCAGAGTTGGGACAGTTTCCGGCTACACCTTC
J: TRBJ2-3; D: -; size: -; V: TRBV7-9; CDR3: CASSQDRPSTDTQYF; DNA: TGTGCCAGCAGCCAGGACCGCCCTAGCACAGATACGCAGTATTTT
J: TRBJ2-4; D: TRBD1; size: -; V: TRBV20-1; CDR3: CSGGTGQGSYGQYF; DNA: TGCAGTGGGGGGACCGGACAGGGCTCCTACGGGCAGTACTTC
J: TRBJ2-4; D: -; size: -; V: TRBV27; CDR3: CASGRNIQYF; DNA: TGTGCCTCGGGTAGGAACATTCAGTACTTC
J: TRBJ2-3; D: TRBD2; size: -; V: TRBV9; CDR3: CASSVAGSGGSTDTQYF; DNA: TGTGCCAGCAGCGTAGCTGGAAGCGGGGGTAGTACAGATACGCAGTATTTT
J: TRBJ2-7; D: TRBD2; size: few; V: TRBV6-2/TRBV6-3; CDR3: CASRDSGGSYEQYF; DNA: TGTGCCAGCAGGGATAGCGGGGGTTCCTACGAGCAGTACTTC
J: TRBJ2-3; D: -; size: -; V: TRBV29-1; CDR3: CSVADGTDTQYF; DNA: TGCAGCGTTGCCGACGGCACAGATACGCAGTATTTT
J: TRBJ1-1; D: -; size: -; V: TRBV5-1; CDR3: CASSLSSAKNTEAFF; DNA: TGCGCCAGCAGCTTGTCGAGTGCTAAGAACACTGAAGCTTTCTTT
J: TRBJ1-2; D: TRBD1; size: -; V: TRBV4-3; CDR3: CASSQDGRGLYGYTF; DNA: TGCGCCAGCAGCCAAGATGGGAGGGGGCTCTATGGCTACACCTTC
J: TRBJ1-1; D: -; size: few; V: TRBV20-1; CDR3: CSASPWARMNTEAFF; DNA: TGCAGTGCTAGCCCGTGGGCTAGAATGAACACTGAAGCTTTCTTT
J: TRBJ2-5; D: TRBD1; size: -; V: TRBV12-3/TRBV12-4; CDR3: CASSFRTGGGETQYF; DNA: TGTGCCAGCAGTTTTCGGACAGGGGGCGGAGAGACCCAGTACTTC
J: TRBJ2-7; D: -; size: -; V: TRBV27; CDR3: CASSFRLDSLASYEQYF; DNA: TGTGCCAGCAGTTTCCGCCTCGACAGCTTAGCATCCTACGAGCAGTACTTC
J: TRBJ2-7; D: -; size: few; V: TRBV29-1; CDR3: CSAVGLSDSYEQYF; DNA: TGCAGCGCCGTGGGCCTCTCAGACTCCTACGAGCAGTACTTC
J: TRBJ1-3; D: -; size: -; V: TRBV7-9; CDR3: CASSFNSRLSGNTIYF; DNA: TGTGCCAGCAGCTTTAACAGCCGTCTCTCTGGAAACACCATATATTTT
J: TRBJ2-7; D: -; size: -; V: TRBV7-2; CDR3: CASSLGTIKVDEQYF; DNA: TGTGCCAGCAGCTTAGGGACAATCAAGGTCGACGAGCAGTACTTC
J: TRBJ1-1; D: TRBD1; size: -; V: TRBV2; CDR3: CASNRLTGGWTEAFF; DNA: TGTGCCAGCAACAGACTTACAGGGGGCTGGACTGAAGCTTTCTTT
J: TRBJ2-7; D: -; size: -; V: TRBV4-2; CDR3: CASSQDSPGYNEQYF; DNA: TGTGCCAGCAGCCAAGATAGTCCGGGGTACAATGAGCAGTACTTC